The 15 T cell receptor beta chains listed next were all sequenced from one sample in a study of cytomegalovirus exposure and HLA in healthy donors. PCR employed 60 Vbeta and 13 Jbeta primers. This table comes from immunoSEQ multiplex PCR, and its TCRdb copy is limited to in-frame clones, with some not included. Among some 150,000 clones listed, 70% to 80% were seen once. Sequenced material: PBMCs. These receptors were collected from a human donor in good health.

The chain combines TRBV2 with TRBJ2-3; 7 positions match TRBD2. V trimming: 8 bases; J trimming: 5 bases; junction bases outside the gene matches: 16. Germline CDR1 is SNHLY and CDR2 is FYNNEI. CDR3 size: 16 residues. This CDR3 reads CASGTLRTRREDTQYF. The CDR3 region has the DNA TGTGCCAGCGGAACTCTTAGGACTAGAAGGGAAGATACGCAGTATTTT. Looking up the rest from reference TRBV2 and TRBJ2-3 gives the full variable domain: EPEVTQTPSHQVTQMGQEVILRCVPISNHLYFYWYRQILGQKVEFLVSFYNNEISEKSEIFDDQFSVERPDGSNFTLKIRSTKLEDSAMYFCASGTLRTRREDTQYFGPGTRLTVL.

The rearrangement uses TRBV6-5 and TRBJ2-7; 8 bases fit TRBD1. CDR3 length: 14 residues. The germline CDR1 and CDR2 sequences are MNHEY and SVGAGI. V dropped 0 bases and J dropped 2; count of bases not matched to a gene: 0. The CDR3 loop reads CASSYSTGAYEQYF. The DNA of the CDR3 is TGTGCCAGCAGTTACTCGACAGGGGCCTACGAGCAGTACTTC.

The genes are TRBV7-2 and TRBJ1-2, with TRBD1 as a possible D gene (5 bases). This CDR3 has 18 amino acids. V shed 4 bases and J shed 0 bases, with 21 bases lying between them. CDR1 is SGHTA and CDR2 is FQGNSA in the germline V gene. CDR3 bases: TGTGCCAGCAGCTACCGAAGGGGCCGACTGCCGACTAACTATGGCTACACCTTC. It codes for CASSYRRGRLPTNYGYTF.

The chain joins TRBV19 to TRBJ1-3, with no clear D. V lost 7 bases to trimming and J lost 0 bases, with 16 bases between them. In germline, CDR1 is LNHDA, CDR2 SQIVND (reference sequence). The CDR3 covers 16 residues. The CDR3, as DNA: TGTGCCAGTATGGGCGTCTGGTCCTCCTCTGGAAACACCATATATTTT. Translated: CASMGVWSSSGNTIYF.

The J gene is TRBJ2-7, the V gene TRBV28; 7 bases map to TRBD1. The CDR3 is made up of 16 amino acids. The germline CDR1 and CDR2 sequences are MDHEN and SYDVKM. V lost 5 bases to trimming and J lost 3 bases; unmatched junction nucleotides: 13. The CDR3 spells CASSPTGPRLDYEQYF. The CDR3 coding sequence is TGTGCCAGCAGTCCGACAGGGCCGAGGCTAGACTACGAGCAGTACTTC. Looking up the rest from reference TRBV28 and TRBJ2-7 gives the full variable domain: DVKVTQSSRYLVKRTGEKVFLECVQDMDHENMFWYRQDPGLGLRLIYFSYDVKMKEKGDIPEGYSVSREKKERFSLILESASTNQTSMYLCASSPTGPRLDYEQYFGPGTRLTVT.

This clone appeared a few times. V usage is TRBV19 and J usage is TRBJ2-5, with D unclear. TRBJ2-7 matches the DNA end more closely, so the J call is doubtful. CDR1 LNHDA and CDR2 SQIVND come from the germline V gene (reference sequence). The CDR3 runs to 11 residues. The chain's CDR3 is CASSPSYEQYF. The CDR3, as DNA: TGTGCCAGTAGTCCTTCCTACGAGCAGTACTTC.

The rearrangement joins TRBV2 to TRBJ2-3; D is unresolved. CDR3 length: 13 residues. Germline loops: CDR1 SNHLY, CDR2 FYNNEI. The V end was cut by 4 bases, the J end by 5 bases, with 10 bases between. The CDR3 spells CASSVGMGDTQYF. The CDR3 region has the DNA TGTGCCAGCAGTGTGGGCATGGGAGATACGCAGTATTTT.

The chain has TRBV2 and TRBJ1-4, with 7 bases matching TRBD1. CDR1 and CDR2 from the germline V gene are SNHLY and FYNNEI. The CDR3 has 15 residues. V shed 3 bases, J shed 8 bases, and the junction held 9 bases outside the gene matches. The CDR3 loop is CASSDGKGANEKLFF. For the CDR3, the DNA is TGTGCCAGCAGTGACGGGAAGGGGGCAAACGAAAAACTGTTTTTT.

The rearrangement joins TRBV28 to TRBJ2-7; 7 nucleotides line up with TRBD2. The junction had 8 bases not matched to a gene; V was cut back by 7 bases and J by 2 bases. The CDR3 covers 14 residues. The germline V gene has CDR1 MDHEN and CDR2 SYDVKM. CDR3 nucleotide sequence: TGTGCCAGCACCGGGCCGGGGGGTCCCTACGAGCAGTACTTC. This codes for CASTGPGGPYEQYF.

This clone was detected only a few times. The gene calls are TRBV11-3 and TRBJ2-5; D not resolved. Germline-derived CDR1 and CDR2 are SGHNT and YENEEA. The CDR3 contains 11 residues. V lost 6 bases and J 5 bases, leaving 7 bases between the germline ends. The CDR3 loop reads CASRGRETQYF. The CDR3 coding sequence is TGTGCCAGCAGGGGCAGGGAGACCCAGTACTTC.

V and J are TRBV18 and TRBJ2-2, with TRBD2 matching 7 bases. The ends lost 2 bases at V and 1 base at J; junction bases unmatched: 1. CDR1 KGHSH and CDR2 LQKENI come from the germline V gene. The CDR3 is made up of 15 amino acids. The CDR3: CASSPLAGNTGELFF. The CDR3 coding sequence is TGTGCCAGCTCACCATTAGCGGGGAACACCGGGGAGCTGTTTTTT.

The chain couples TRBV7-2 to TRBJ1-1, with TRBD1 as a possible D gene (5 bases). Germline CDR1 is SGHTA and CDR2 is FQGNSA. V lost 4 bases and J 5 bases, leaving 11 bases between the germline ends. This CDR3 is built from 13 residues. For the CDR3, the DNA is TGTGCCAGCAGCTCGTCAGGGAGGACTGAAGCTTTCTTT. It translates to CASSSSGRTEAFF.

The rearrangement links TRBV4-2 to TRBJ2-2, with 7 positions matching TRBD2. With V trimmed by 0 bases and J by 1 base, 5 bases remained unmatched. The CDR3 runs to 17 residues. Germline V CDR1 and CDR2: LGHNA, YNFKEQ. CDR3 amino acids: CASSQDPGGVNTGELFF. The DNA for the CDR3 is TGTGCCAGCAGCCAAGATCCTGGGGGGGTGAACACCGGGGAGCTGTTTTTT.

The V and J genes are TRBV5-1 and TRBJ1-1; no clear D gene. The CDR3 covers 14 residues. V was clipped by 2 bases and J by 0 bases, with 8 bases between them. CDR1 is SGHRS and CDR2 is YFSETQ in the germline V gene. CDR3 nucleotide sequence: TGCGCCAGCAGCTTTTCCCAGATGAACACTGAAGCTTTCTTT. Translating gives CASSFSQMNTEAFF.

This clone was detected once. The chain links TRBV5-1 to TRBJ1-4; the D gene is possibly TRBD1 (5 bases). CDR3 size: 15 residues. Trimming shortened V by 0 bases and J by 11 bases, and 17 bases separated the two germline ends. The germline V gene has CDR1 SGHRS and CDR2 YFSETQ. CDR3 coding DNA: TGCGCCAGCAGCTTGGTAGGAGGGACGACCGAGAAACTGTTTTTT. Translated, it gives CASSLVGGTTEKLFF.